Sequencing of this T cell receptor (beta chain) was carried out in a study of human T cells and chemical hapten exposure. Study-level background: A roughly 2 cm by roughly 2 cm inner upper arm patch received 2% DPC for sensitization. Predominantly women, the patients had alopecia areata, totalis or universalis. The study traced per-sample TCR yield variation mainly to small differences in pooled library volumes. Patch tests applied 0.01% DPC to the upper back, read at 6 days.

This clonotype turned up a few times. Germline CDR1 is DFQATT and CDR2 is SNEGSKA (reference sequence). V shed 1 base and J shed 1 base, with 14 bases lying between them. The CDR3 has 15 amino acids. This sample's time point: patch test 3, about 24 weeks after DPC sensitization. Treatment defined: therapeutic diphenylcyclopropenone sensitization with weekly scalp DPC. TCRdb re-called the RACE reads through MiXCR, storing one row per CDR3 protein. The sample records 97,000 or so distinct CDR3 sequences, 25% to 35% being singletons. This material consisted of whole blood, taken in connection with sensitization to the hapten diphenylcyclopropenone (DPC). The sequence was obtained from a man in his forties or fifties with alopecia areata. Some clones in this sample may be carry-over from other donors' samples. This chain joins TRBV20-1 and TRBJ2-7; unclear D gene. CDR3 residues: CSARGRTAISYEQYF. DNA for the CDR3: TGCAGTGCTAGAGGAAGGACCGCTATATCCTACGAGCAGTACTTC.